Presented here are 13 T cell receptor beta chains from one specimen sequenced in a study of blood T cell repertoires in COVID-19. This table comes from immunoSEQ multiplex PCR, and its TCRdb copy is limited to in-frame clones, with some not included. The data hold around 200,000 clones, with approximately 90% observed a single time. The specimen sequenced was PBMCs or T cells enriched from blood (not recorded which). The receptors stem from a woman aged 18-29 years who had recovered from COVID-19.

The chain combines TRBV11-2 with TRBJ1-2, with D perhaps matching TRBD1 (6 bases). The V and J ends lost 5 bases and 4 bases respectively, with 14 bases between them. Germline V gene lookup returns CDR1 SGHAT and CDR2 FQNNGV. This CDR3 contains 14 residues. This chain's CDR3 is CASSPTGWGYGYTF. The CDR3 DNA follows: TGTGCCAGCAGCCCGACAGGTTGGGGCTATGGCTACACCTTC.

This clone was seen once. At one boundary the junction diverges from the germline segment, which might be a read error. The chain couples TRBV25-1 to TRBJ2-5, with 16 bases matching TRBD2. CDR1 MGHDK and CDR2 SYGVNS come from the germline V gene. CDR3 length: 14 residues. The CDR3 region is CATGDGTSGRAGHF. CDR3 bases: TGTGCCACCGGTGATGGGACTAGCGGGAGGGCCGGGCACTTC. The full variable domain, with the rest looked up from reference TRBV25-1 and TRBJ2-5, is EADIYQTPRYLVIGTGKKITLECSQTMGHDKMYWYQQDPGMELHLIHYSYGVNSTEKGDLSSESTVSRIRTEHFPLTLESARPSHTSQYLCATGDGTSGRAGHFGPGTRLLVL.

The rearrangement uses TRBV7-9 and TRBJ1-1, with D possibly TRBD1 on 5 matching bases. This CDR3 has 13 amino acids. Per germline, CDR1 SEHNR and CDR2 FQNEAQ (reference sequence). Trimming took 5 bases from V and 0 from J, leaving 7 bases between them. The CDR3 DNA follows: TGTGCCAGCAGCCCACAGGTGAACACTGAAGCTTTCTTT. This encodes CASSPQVNTEAFF.

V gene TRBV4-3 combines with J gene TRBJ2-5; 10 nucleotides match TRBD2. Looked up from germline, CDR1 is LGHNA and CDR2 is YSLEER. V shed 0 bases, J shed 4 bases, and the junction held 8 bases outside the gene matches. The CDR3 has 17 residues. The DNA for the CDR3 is TGCGCCAGCAGCCAAGATCGGGCTAGCGGGAGTTTAGAGACCCAGTACTTC. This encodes CASSQDRASGSLETQYF.

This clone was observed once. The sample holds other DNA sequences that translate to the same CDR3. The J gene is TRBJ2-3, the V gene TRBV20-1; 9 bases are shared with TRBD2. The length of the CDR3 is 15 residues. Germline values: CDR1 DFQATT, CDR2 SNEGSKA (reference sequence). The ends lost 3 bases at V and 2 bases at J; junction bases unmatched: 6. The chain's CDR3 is CSASNSGSPTDTQYF. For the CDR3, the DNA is TGCAGTGCTAGTAATAGCGGGAGTCCCACAGATACGCAGTATTTT.

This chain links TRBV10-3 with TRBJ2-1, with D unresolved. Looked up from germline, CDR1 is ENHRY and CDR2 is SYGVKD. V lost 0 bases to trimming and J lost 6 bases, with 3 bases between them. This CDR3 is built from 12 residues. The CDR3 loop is CAISESSNEQFF. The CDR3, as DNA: TGTGCCATCAGTGAGTCTAGCAATGAGCAGTTCTTC.

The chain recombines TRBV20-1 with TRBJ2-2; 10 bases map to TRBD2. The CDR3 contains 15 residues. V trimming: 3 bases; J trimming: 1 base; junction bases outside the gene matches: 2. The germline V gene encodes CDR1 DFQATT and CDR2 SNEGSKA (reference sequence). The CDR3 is CSASRLAGNTGELFF. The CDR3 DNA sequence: TGCAGTGCTAGTAGACTAGCGGGGAACACCGGGGAGCTGTTTTTT.

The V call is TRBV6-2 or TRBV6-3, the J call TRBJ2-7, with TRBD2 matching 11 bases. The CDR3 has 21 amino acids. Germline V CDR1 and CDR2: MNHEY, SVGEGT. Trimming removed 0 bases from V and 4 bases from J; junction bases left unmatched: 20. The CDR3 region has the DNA TGTGCCAGCAGTTACTCCCCTCGGTCCGGGACTAGCGGAGGAGTGGCTTACGAGCAGTACTTC. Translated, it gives CASSYSPRSGTSGGVAYEQYF.

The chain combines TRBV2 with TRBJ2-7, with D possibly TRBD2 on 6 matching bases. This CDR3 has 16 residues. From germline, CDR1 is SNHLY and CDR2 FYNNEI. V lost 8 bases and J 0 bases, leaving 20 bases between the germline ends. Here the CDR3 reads CASHRRGGQNSYEQYF. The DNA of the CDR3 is TGTGCCAGCCACCGGAGAGGAGGGCAAAACTCCTACGAGCAGTACTTC.

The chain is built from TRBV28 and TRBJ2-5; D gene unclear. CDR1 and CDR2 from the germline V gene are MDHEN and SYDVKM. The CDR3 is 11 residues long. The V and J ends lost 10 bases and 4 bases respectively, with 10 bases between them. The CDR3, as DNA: TGTGCCACCGCGCCCCGAGAGACCCAGTACTTC. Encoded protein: CATAPRETQYF.

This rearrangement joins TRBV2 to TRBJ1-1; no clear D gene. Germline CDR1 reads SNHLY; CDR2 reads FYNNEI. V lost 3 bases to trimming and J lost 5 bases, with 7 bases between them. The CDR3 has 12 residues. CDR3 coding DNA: TGTGCCAGCAGTGATAGTCGGACTGAAGCTTTCTTT. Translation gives CASSDSRTEAFF.

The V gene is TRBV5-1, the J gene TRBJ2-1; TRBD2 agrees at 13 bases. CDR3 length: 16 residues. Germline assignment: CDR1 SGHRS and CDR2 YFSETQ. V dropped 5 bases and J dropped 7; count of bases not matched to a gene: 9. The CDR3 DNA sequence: TGCGCCAGCAGGAGACAACTAGCGGGAGGGCCGAATGAGCAGTTCTTC. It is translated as CASRRQLAGGPNEQFF.

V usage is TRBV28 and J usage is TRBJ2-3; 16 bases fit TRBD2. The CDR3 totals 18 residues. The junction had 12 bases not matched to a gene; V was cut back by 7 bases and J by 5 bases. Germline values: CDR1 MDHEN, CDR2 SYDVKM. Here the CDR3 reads CASTLSGLAGGPRDTQYF. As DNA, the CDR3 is TGTGCCAGCACTCTCTCGGGACTAGCGGGAGGGCCGAGAGATACGCAGTATTTT.